A single sample gave rise to the 20 T cell receptor beta chains below, sequenced in a study of metastatic and nonmetastatic thyroid tumors. With MiXCR, TCRdb called clones anew from the PCR reads. This table holds approximately 30,000 clones, 20% to 25% found once. Every patient underwent thyroid surgery untreated. The material sequenced was blood. These receptors originate from a female donor with papillary thyroid cancer or a benign thyroid nodule (not recorded which). Some clones in this sample may be carry-over from other donors' samples.

To note about this clone: The junction departs from germline at one end; a sequencing error may be responsible. The J gene is TRBJ2-2, the V gene TRBV11-2; D is unresolved. Germline CDR1 reads SGHAT; CDR2 reads FQNNGV. The CDR3 length is 12 residues. In nucleotides, the CDR3 is TGTGGAGAGTGGGCGAACAGCGGGGAGCTGTTTTTT. Its protein product is CGEWANSGELFF.

This clone was counted at least ten times. V usage is TRBV6-9 and J usage is TRBJ2-6, with D perhaps TRBD1 (7 bases). With 4 bases removed from V and 0 bases from J, the gap between germline ends came to 25 bases. Germline V gene lookup returns CDR1 MNHGY and CDR2 SVAAGI. CDR3 size: 21 residues. CDR3: CASSFRVILAGQSSGANVLTF. For the CDR3, the DNA is TGTGCCAGCAGTTTTCGGGTAATTCTGGCGGGACAGAGCTCTGGGGCCAACGTCCTGACTTTC.

In regard to this clone: At one end the junction does not follow the germline gene, possibly because of a read error. The chain couples TRBV7-8 to TRBJ2-1; the D gene is possibly TRBD2 (6 bases). Germline V gene sequence: CDR1 SGHVS, CDR2 FQNEAQ. CDR3 length: 14 amino acids. The CDR3 nucleotides are TGTGCCAGCAGCTTAGCGCAGGGAGGAGGTGAGCAGTTATTC. It is translated as CASSLAQGGGEQLF. Full variable domain (rest looked up from reference TRBV7-8 and TRBJ2-1): GAGVSQSPRYKVAKRGQDVALRCDPISGHVSLFWYQQALGQGPEFLTYFQNEAQLDKSGLPSDRFFAERPEGSVSTLKIQRTQQEDSAVYLCASSLAQGGGEQLFGPGTRLTVL.

Comments on this clone: The junction and the germline gene differ at one end; a read error may be behind it. V and J are TRBV7-2 and TRBJ2-1; D gene unclear. Germline-derived CDR1 and CDR2 are SGHTA and FQGNSA. The CDR3 loop spans 13 amino acids. CDR3 amino acids: CASSLGSSNEQFF. In DNA, the CDR3 is TGTGCCAGCAGCTTAGGATCCTCCAATGAGCAGTTCTTC.

This clone is labeled as medium-sized. The chain combines TRBV6-1 with TRBJ2-7; no clear D. Germline V gene data show CDR1 as MNHNS and CDR2 as SASEGT. With 6 bases removed from V and 0 bases from J, the gap between germline ends came to 12 bases. The CDR3 length is 14 residues. The CDR3 coding sequence is TGTGCCAGCAGCCCGACTCCGAACTCCTACGAGCAGTACTTC. Translation gives CASSPTPNSYEQYF.

Ten or more counts support this clone. The chain couples TRBV30 to TRBJ1-4, with D tentatively TRBD1 (6 bases). CDR3 size: 16 residues. V gave up 2 bases and J gave up 0 bases, with 13 bases separating them. CDR1 and CDR2 from the germline V gene are GTSNPN and SVGIG (reference sequence). Here the CDR3 DNA reads TGTGCCTGGAGTCTCACAGGGTATCCAACTAATGAAAAACTGTTTTTT. It translates to CAWSLTGYPTNEKLFF.

A few counts support this clone. One junction end does not reproduce the germline sequence, and a read error may be involved. The rearrangement joins TRBV28 to TRBJ2-7; a possible D gene is TRBD1 (6 bases). This CDR3 spans 14 amino acids. Germline V gene lookup returns CDR1 MDHEN and CDR2 SYDVKM. CDR3 nucleotides: TGTGCCAGCAGCCTAAGGGTCGGGACAATGGCCCTTCATTTC. It translates to CASSLRVGTMALHF.

Of note for this clone: At one boundary the junction diverges from the germline segment, which might be a read error. This sequence joins TRBV19 and TRBJ1-1; possible D gene TRBD1, 5 bases. The CDR3 consists of 14 residues. Germline loops: CDR1 LNHDA, CDR2 SQIVND (reference sequence). The CDR3 DNA reads as TGTGCCATTAGTATACCCGGGGCCGCCACAGAAGCTTTCTTT. Translating it yields CAISIPGAATEAFF.

This clone was observed many times. The rearrangement joins TRBV11-2 to TRBJ2-7; 9 bases map to TRBD1. Germline V lookup: CDR1 SGHAT, CDR2 FQNNGV. Trimming at V came to 0 bases and at J to 6 bases, leaving 12 bases not matched to a gene. The CDR3 is made up of 17 amino acids. The CDR3 is CASSLDFEGQGSAEQYF. As DNA, the CDR3 is TGTGCCAGCAGCTTAGATTTCGAAGGACAGGGGTCCGCCGAGCAGTACTTC.

This clone was picked up many times. The rearrangement uses TRBV5-8 and TRBJ1-1, with 7 bases matching TRBD1. The trim removed 4 bases at V and 1 base at J, leaving 1 base unmatched. Germline V gives CDR1 SGHTS, CDR2 YDEGEE. There are 13 residues in the CDR3. CDR3 region: CASSRTGNTEAFF. CDR3 bases: TGTGCCAGCAGCCGGACAGGGAACACTGAAGCTTTCTTT.

In the case of this clone: Likely a read error: the CDR3 ends without its conserved phenylalanine or tryptophan. The chain carries TRBV6-1 and TRBJ1-6, with a weak D call TRBD1 (5 bases). From germline, CDR1 is MNHNS and CDR2 SASEGT. CDR3 size: 15 residues. The V gene lost 9 bases and the J gene lost 3 bases, with 15 bases spanning the gap. CDR3 loop: CARAVRGCYNSPLHL. CDR3 sequence (DNA): TGTGCCAGGGCGGTGCGGGGCTGCTATAATTCACCCCTCCACTTA.

The chain couples TRBV20-1 to TRBJ2-5; 7 nucleotides match TRBD2. Germline-derived CDR1 and CDR2 are DFQATT and SNEGSKA (reference sequence). The CDR3 is made up of 20 amino acids. V shed 0 bases, J shed 5 bases, and the junction held 24 bases outside the gene matches. In nucleotides, the CDR3 is TGCAGTGCTAGAGATTGGTACACAAGACTAGCTGGAGGCCAGTGGGAGACCCAGTACTTC. Residues: CSARDWYTRLAGGQWETQYF.

This clone was detected many times. This rearrangement joins TRBV4-1 to TRBJ2-7; the D gene could be TRBD1 or TRBD2 (5 bases each). This CDR3 is 15 amino acids long. Trimming left V 1 base short and J 3 bases short, with 13 bases between. The germline V gene encodes CDR1 MGHRA and CDR2 YSYEKL. This CDR3 reads CASSQVWGNSYEQYF. CDR3 bases: TGCGCCAGCAGCCAAGTCTGGGGGAATAGCTACGAGCAGTACTTC.

This clone has ten or more counts. The gene calls are TRBV6-4 and TRBJ2-3, with TRBD2 matching over 8 bases. Germline trimming cut 6 bases from V and 4 bases from J; bases unmatched to any gene: 9. The CDR3 consists of 15 residues. Germline loops: CDR1 MRHNA, CDR2 SNTAGT. The CDR3 reads CASRNRAGVADTQYF. The CDR3 nucleotides read TGTGCCAGCAGAAACAGAGCGGGAGTGGCAGATACGCAGTATTTT.

There are many counts of this clone. The rearrangement joins TRBV10-2 to TRBJ2-7; D possibly corresponds to TRBD2 (6 bases). Trimming shortened V by 8 bases and J by 4 bases, and 15 bases separated the two germline ends. The CDR3 length is 13 residues. From germline, CDR1 is WSHSY and CDR2 SAAADI. The DNA for the CDR3 is TGCGCCAGCGGGCGGGGTGGGGATTACGAGCAGTACTTC. Translated, it gives CASGRGGDYEQYF.

This clone was seen only a few times. The germline gene is not matched at one end of the junction; a read error may be the cause. V gene TRBV24-1 combines with J gene TRBJ1-3; D not certain. The CDR3 runs 16 residues. From germline, CDR1 is KGHDR and CDR2 SFDVKD. The CDR3 DNA follows: TGTGCCACCGGTGATTCGCGTTTCGGTTCTGGAAATACCATATATTTT. This translates into CATGDSRFGSGNTIYF.

At least ten counts were recorded for this clone. This chain joins TRBV30 and TRBJ2-2; D is unresolved. The germline V and J ends were trimmed by 0 bases and 1 base, with 15 bases remaining between them. Germline CDR1 and CDR2: GTSNPN and SVGIG (reference sequence). This CDR3 has 17 amino acids. The CDR3 spells CAWSVLRPFKNTGELFF. The CDR3, as DNA: TGTGCCTGGAGTGTCTTGCGCCCATTCAAGAACACCGGGGAGCTGTTTTTT.

Within the sample, this clone is medium-sized. The V and J genes are TRBV18 and TRBJ2-7, with TRBD1 matching over 7 bases. Per the germline V gene, CDR1 is KGHSH and CDR2 is LQKENI. The CDR3 is 14 residues long. V shed 3 bases, J shed 0 bases, and the junction held 2 bases outside the gene matches. CDR3 amino acids: CASSPTGPSYEQYF. For the CDR3, the DNA is TGTGCCAGCTCACCGACAGGGCCCTCCTACGAGCAGTACTTC.

The chain uses TRBV5-1 and TRBJ1-1; the match to TRBD1 covers 7 bases. CDR3 length: 14 amino acids. CDR1 is SGHRS, CDR2 YFSETQ, per germline. Trimming took 4 bases from V and 4 from J; bases not matched to a gene: 7. CDR3 residues: CASSPGTVGTEAFF. The CDR3 nucleotides are TGCGCCAGCAGCCCCGGGACAGTTGGCACTGAAGCTTTCTTT.

At least ten counts were recorded for this clone. The rearrangement links TRBV5-1 to TRBJ2-5; D call uncertain. Trimming pared 5 bases from V and 1 base from J, leaving 9 bases between. The CDR3 loop spans 13 amino acids. CDR1 and CDR2 (germline): SGHRS, YFSETQ. The CDR3 DNA reads as TGCGCCAGCAGGACCCGAGTCCAAGAGACCCAGTACTTC. Its translation: CASRTRVQETQYF.